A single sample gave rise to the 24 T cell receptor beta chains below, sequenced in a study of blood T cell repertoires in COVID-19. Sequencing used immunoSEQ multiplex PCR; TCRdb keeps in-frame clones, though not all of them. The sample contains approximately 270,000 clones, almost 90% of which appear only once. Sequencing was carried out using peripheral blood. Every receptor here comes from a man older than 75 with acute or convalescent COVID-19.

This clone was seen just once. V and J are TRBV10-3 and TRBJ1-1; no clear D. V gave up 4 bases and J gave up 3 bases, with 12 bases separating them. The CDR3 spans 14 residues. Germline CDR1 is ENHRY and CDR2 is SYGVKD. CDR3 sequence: CAISVGSQDTEAFF. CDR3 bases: TGTGCCATCAGTGTCGGCAGCCAGGACACTGAAGCTTTCTTT.

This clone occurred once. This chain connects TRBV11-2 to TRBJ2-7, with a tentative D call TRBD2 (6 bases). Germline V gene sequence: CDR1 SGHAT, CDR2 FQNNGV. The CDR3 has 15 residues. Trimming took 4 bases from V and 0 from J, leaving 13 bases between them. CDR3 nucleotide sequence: TGTGCCAGCAGCTCAAGCGGGTGGAGCTCCTACGAGCAGTACTTC. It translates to CASSSSGWSSYEQYF. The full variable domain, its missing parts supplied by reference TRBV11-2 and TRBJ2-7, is EAGVAQSPRYKIIEKRQSVAFWCNPISGHATLYWYQQILGQGPKLLIQFQNNGVVDDSQLPKDRFSAERLKGVDSTLKIQPAKLEDSAVYLCASSSSGWSSYEQYFGPGTRLTVT.

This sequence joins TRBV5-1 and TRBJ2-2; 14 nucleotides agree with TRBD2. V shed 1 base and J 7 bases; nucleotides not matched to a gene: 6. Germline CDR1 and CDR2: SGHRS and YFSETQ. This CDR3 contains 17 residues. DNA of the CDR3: TGCGCCAGCAGCTTGATTGGGACTAGCGGGAGTGGCGGGGAGCTGTTTTTT. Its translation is CASSLIGTSGSGGELFF.

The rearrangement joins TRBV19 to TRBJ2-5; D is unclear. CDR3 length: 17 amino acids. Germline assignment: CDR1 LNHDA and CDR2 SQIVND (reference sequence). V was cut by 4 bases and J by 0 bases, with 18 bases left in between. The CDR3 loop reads CASSRAGVNMYQETQYF. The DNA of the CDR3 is TGTGCCAGTAGTAGGGCAGGCGTCAACATGTACCAAGAGACCCAGTACTTC.

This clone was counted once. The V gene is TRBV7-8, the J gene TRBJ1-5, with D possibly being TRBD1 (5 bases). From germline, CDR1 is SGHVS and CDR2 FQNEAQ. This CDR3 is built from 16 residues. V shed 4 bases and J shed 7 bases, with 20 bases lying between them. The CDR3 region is CASSSGREGAKQPQHF. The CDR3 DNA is TGTGCCAGCAGCTCCGGCAGGGAAGGGGCGAAACAGCCCCAGCATTTT.

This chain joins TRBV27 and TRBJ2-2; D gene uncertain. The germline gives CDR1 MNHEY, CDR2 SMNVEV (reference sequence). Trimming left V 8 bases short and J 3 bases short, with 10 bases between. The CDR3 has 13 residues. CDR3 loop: CASPARYTGELFF. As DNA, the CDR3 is TGTGCCAGCCCCGCCCGGTACACCGGGGAGCTGTTTTTT.

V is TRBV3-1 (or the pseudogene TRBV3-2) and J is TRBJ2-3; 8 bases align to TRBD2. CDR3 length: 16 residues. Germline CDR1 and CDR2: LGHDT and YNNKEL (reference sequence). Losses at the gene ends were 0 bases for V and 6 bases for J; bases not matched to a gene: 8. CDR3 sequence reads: CASSQERRGAEDTQYF. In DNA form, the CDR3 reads TGTGCCAGCAGCCAAGAGAGGCGGGGGGCAGAGGATACGCAGTATTTT.

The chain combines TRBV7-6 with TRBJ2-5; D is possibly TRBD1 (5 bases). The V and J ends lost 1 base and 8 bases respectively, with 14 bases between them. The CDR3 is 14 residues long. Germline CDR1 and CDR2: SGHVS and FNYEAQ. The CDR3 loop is CASSLGAPQGTQYF. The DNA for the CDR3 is TGTGCCAGCAGCTTAGGAGCTCCCCAGGGAACCCAGTACTTC.

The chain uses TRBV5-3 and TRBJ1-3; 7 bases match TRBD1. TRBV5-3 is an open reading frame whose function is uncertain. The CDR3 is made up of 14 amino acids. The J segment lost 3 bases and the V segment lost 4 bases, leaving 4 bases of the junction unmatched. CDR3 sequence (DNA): TGTGCCAGAAGCCGGCGGACAGGTGGAAACACCATATATTTT. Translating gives CARSRRTGGNTIYF.

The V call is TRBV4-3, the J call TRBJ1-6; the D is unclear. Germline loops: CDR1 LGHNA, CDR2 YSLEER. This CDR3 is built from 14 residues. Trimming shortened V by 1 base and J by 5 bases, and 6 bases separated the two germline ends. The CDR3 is CASSQGQDNSPLHF. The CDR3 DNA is TGCGCCAGCAGCCAAGGCCAGGATAATTCACCCCTCCACTTT.

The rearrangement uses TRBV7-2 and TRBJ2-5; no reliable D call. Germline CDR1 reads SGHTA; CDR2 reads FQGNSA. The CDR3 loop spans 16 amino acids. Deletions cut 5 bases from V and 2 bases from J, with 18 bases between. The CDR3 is CASSRIPLLTQETQYF. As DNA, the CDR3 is TGTGCCAGCAGCCGTATTCCATTACTAACACAAGAGACCCAGTACTTC.

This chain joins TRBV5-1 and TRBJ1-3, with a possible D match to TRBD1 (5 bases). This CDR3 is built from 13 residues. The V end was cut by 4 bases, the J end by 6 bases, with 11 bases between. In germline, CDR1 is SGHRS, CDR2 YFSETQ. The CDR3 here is CASSTDSLNTIYF. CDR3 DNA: TGCGCCAGCAGCACCGACAGCTTAAACACCATATATTTT.

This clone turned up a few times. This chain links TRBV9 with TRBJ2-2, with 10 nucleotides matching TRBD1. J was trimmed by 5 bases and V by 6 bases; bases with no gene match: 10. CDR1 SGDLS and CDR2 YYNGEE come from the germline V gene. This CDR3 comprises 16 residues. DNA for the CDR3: TGTGCCAGCACTCGGACAGGGGGAGGGTTAACCGGGGAGCTGTTTTTT. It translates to CASTRTGGGLTGELFF.

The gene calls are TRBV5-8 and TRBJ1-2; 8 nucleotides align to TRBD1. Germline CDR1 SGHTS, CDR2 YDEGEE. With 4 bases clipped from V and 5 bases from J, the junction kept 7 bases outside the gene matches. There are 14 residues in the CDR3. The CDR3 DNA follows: TGTGCCAGCAGCCGGGGACAGGTCCTATATGGCTACACCTTC. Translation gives CASSRGQVLYGYTF.

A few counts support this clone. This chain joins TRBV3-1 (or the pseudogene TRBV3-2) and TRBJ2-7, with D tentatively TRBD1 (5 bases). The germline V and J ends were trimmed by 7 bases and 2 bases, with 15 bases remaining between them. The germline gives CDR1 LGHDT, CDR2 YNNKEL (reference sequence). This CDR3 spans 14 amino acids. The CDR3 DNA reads TGTGCCAGCACCCCCCAGGGAACAACCTACGAGCAGTACTTC. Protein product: CASTPQGTTYEQYF.

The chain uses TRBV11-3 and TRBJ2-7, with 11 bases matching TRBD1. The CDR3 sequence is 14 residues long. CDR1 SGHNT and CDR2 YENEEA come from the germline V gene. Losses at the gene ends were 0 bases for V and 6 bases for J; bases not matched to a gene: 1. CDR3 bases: TGTGCCAGCAGCTTAGACGGACAGGGGGCCGAGCAGTACTTC. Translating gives CASSLDGQGAEQYF.

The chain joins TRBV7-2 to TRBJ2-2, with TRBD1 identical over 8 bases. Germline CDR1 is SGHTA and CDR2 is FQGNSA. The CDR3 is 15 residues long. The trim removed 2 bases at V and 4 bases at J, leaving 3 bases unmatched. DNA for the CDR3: TGTGCCAGCAGCTTAAGGGGACAGGTCACCGGGGAGCTGTTTTTT. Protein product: CASSLRGQVTGELFF.

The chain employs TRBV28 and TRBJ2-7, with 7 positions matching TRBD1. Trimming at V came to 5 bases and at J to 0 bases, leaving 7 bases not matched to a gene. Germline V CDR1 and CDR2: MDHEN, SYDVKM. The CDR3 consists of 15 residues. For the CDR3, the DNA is TGTGCCAGCAGTCCAGACAGGGCTCTCTCCTACGAGCAGTACTTC. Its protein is CASSPDRALSYEQYF.

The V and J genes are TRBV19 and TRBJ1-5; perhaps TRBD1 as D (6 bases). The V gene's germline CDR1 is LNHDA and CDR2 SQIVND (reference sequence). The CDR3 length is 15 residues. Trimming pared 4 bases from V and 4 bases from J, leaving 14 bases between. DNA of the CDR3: TGTGCCAGTAGTAAAATACAGGGTAGAAATCAGCCCCAGCATTTT. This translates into CASSKIQGRNQPQHF.

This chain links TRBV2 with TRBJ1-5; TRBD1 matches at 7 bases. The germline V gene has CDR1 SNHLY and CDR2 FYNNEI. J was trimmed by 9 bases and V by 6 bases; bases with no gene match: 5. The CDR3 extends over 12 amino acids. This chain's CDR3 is CASRPGTAPQHF. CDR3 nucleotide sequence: TGTGCCAGCAGACCCGGGACAGCGCCCCAGCATTTT.

The CDR3 reads CASSPYRLNTEAFF. As DNA, the CDR3 is TGTGCCAGCAGTCCTTATAGATTGAACACTGAAGCTTTCTTT. The chain is built from TRBV7-9 and TRBJ1-1; no clear D. V was cut by 6 bases and J by 0 bases, with 11 bases left in between. The germline CDR1 and CDR2 sequences are SEHNR and FQNEAQ (reference sequence). The CDR3 is 14 residues long.

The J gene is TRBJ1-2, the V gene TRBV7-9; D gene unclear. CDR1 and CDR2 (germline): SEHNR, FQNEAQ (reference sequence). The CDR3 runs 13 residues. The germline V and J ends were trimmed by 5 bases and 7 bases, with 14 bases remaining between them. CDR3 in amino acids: CASSPSLNSGYTF. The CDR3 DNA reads TGTGCCAGCAGCCCCAGCCTCAACAGTGGCTACACCTTC. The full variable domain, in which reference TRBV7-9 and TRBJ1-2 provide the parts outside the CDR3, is DTGVSQNPRHKITKRGQNVTFRCDPISEHNRLYWYRQTLGQGPEFLTYFQNEAQLEKSRLLSDRFSAERPKGSFSTLEIQRTEQGDSAMYLCASSPSLNSGYTFGSGTRLTVV.

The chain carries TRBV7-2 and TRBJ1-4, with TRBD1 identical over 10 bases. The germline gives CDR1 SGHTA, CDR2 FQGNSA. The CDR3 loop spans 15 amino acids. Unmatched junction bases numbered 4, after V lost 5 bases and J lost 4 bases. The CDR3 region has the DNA TGTGCCAGCAGCGACAGGGGGCTAGGTAATGAAAAACTGTTTTTT. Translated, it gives CASSDRGLGNEKLFF.

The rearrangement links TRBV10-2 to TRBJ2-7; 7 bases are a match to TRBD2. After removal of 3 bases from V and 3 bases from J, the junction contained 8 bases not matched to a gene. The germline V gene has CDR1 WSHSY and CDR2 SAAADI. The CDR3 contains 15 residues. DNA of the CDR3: TGCGCCAGCAGTGACGGGGCTAGCGGATACTACGAGCAGTACTTC. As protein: CASSDGASGYYEQYF.